This T cell receptor (beta chain) was obtained from a study of CD8+ T cells in alopecia areata (dated by TCRdb to the late 2010s). About the investigation overall: The treated patients, all with moderate-to-severe alopecia areata, were enrolled in an open-label pilot trial of oral tofacitinib given at 5 to 10 mg twice daily. Patients received tofacitinib for 6 to 18 months and were then followed off drug for 6 months to check for delayed response and recurrence. To study T cell clonal expansion in alopecia areata, the researchers applied high-throughput TCRbeta sequencing to both the C3H/HeJ mouse model and human patients. In humans, TCRbeta sequencing was performed on scalp tissue and on sorted CD4+ and CD8+ peripheral blood T cells from healthy controls and from patients with patchy or totalis/universalis alopecia areata. Patients on tofacitinib were biopsied at baseline and after 4 and 24 weeks of treatment, and several of the patients also had a later scalp biopsy. Scalp clonality was compared across normal scalp (n=4), patchy alopecia areata scalp (n=8), and alopecia totalis/universalis scalp (n=8). RNA was extracted with the PAXgene miRNA kit for fixed scalp, the miRNeasy kit for PBMCs, and the RNeasy kit for mouse skin. TCRbeta CDR3 regions were amplified by immunoSEQ multiplex PCR using 35 Vbeta forward and 13 Jbeta reverse primers. Results the study describes overall, beyond this receptor: Shared TCR sequences between patients were less evident than in mice, which may be partly attributable to HLA diversity in the patient population. Scalp TCR repertoire analysis is complicated because resident alphabeta T cells in normal human skin are also sequenced, whereas mouse skin is dominated by gammadelta T cells. Higher clonality and more expanded CD8+ clones were observed in lesional scalp than in normal scalp, particularly in alopecia totalis/universalis, a finding suggestive of antigenic drive.

The label giving this sample's time point can be read as: baseline before oral tofacitinib. Lesional scalp punch biopsies and peripheral blood were collected from alopecia areata patients. PBMCs were isolated by density centrifugation and stained for CD3, CD4 and CD8, and CD4+ and CD8+ T cells were sorted on a FACSAria. With regard to this clone: Its specific antigen is unknown. Per-base qualities were not stored, and no clone one base away is much larger.

The V end gives up 5 bases and the J end 6 bases, leaving 12 bases in the junction not matched to a gene. Taken from the germline V gene, the CDR1 and CDR2 loops are SQVTM and ANQGSEA. Measured from the cysteine to the phenylalanine, the CDR3 is 15 residues long. The entry retains the CDR3 DNA only, 45 bases that are in frame from base 1. Libraries were constructed by the immunoSEQ multiplex PCR assay. To provide template for TCR sequencing, every sample had RNA extracted and reverse transcribed into cDNA. SuperScript III was used to make first-strand cDNA, primed with a 2:1 mix of oligo-dT and random hexamers. A synthetic immune receptor repertoire was used to gauge amplification bias, and whatever bias remained was removed computationally. Regarding the original processing steps: Raw reads were preprocessed for error removal, and CDR3 was defined according to IMGT conventions as running from the conserved cysteine to phenylalanine. To get clonality, Shannon entropy was normalized by log2 of the number of productive unique TCRs and the result was subtracted from 1. CD4 or CD8 identity of scalp clones was inferred by cross-referencing scalp TCRbeta sequences with sorted blood CD4 and CD8 repertoires. TCRdb limited this immuneACCESS table to in-frame rearrangements with V and J called. A share of clones is missing; checked studies link under half to unresolved V genes, and the rest is unexplained. The V and J calls and clone size were taken over from that table, and D and trimming were inferred from the DNA. The sample table shows 150,000 or so clones, and 49% are seen once. 18% of the sample goes to the ten largest clones.

The TCR was taken from a human donor with alopecia areata. The chain was built from TRBV29-1 and TRBJ2-1; TRBD1 fits 8 bases in the junction. Source: CD8+ T cells sorted from blood, taken at week 0. In nucleotide form, the sequence is TGCAGCGTTTCCCTGGACAGGGTGGAGGGCAATGAGCAGTTCTTC. Translation gives CSVSLDRVEGNEQFF.